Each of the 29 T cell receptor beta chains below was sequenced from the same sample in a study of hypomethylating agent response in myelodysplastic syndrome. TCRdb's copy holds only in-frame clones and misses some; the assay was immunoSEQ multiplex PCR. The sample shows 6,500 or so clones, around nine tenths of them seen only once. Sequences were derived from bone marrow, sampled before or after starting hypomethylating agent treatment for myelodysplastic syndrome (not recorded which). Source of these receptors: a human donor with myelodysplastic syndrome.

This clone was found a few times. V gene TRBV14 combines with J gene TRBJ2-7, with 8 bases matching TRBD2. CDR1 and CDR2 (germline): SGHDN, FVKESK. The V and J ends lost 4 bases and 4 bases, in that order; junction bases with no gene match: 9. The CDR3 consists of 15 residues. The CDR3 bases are TGTGCCAGCAGCCCTGTAGCGGGAATAGATTACGAGCAGTACTTC. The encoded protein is CASSPVAGIDYEQYF.

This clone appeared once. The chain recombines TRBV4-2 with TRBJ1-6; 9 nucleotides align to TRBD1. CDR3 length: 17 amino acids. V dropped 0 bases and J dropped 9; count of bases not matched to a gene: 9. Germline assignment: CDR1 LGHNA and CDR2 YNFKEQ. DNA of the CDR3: TGTGCCAGCAGCCAAGACCCAACAGGGGGCGAGGGTTCACCCCTCCACTTT. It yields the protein CASSQDPTGGEGSPLHF.

CDR3 DNA: TGTGCCAGCAGCTCCGGAGTCACAGATACGCAGTATTTT. It specifies CASSSGVTDTQYF. J is TRBJ2-3 and V is TRBV7-8; no reliable D call. Germline CDR1 and CDR2: SGHVS and FQNEAQ. V lost 4 bases, J lost 2 bases, and 7 bases lay in between. This CDR3 spans 13 amino acids.

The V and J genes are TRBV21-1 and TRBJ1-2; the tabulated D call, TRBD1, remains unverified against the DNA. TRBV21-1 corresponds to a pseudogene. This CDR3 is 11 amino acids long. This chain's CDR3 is CASSDSDRETF. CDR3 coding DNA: TGTGCCAGCAGCGATTCGGACAGGGAGACCTTC.

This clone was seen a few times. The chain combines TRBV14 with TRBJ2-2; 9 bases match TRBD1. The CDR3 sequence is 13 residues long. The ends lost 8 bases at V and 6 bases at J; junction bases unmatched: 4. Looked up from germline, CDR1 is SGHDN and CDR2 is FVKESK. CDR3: CASGQGRSGELFF. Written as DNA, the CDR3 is TGTGCCAGCGGACAGGGGCGGTCCGGGGAGCTGTTTTTT.

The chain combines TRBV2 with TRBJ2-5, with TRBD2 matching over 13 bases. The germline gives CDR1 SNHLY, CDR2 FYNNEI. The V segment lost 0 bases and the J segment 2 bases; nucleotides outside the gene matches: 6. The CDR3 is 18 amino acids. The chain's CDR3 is CASSEALLAGGPQETQYF. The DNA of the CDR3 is TGTGCCAGCAGTGAAGCGCTACTAGCGGGGGGGCCACAAGAGACCCAGTACTTC.

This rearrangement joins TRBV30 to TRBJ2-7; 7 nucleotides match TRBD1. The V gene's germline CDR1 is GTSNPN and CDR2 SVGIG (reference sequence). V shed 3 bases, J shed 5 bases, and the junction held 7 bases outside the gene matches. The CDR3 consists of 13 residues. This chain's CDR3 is CAWRGRGRHEQYV. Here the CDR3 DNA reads TGTGCCTGGAGGGGTAGGGGGCGGCACGAGCAGTACGTC.

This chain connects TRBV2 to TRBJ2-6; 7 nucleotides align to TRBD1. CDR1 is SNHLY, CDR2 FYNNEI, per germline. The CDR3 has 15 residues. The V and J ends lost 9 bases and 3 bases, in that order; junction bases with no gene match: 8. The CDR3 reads CARLFTGDGANVLTF. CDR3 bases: TGTGCCAGACTATTTACAGGGGATGGGGCCAACGTCCTGACTTTC.

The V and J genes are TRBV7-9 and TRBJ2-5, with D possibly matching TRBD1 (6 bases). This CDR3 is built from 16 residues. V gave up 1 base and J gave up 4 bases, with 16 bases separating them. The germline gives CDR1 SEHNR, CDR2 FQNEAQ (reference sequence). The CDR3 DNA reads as TGTGCCAGCAGCTTAGTAGCAGGGGAGAAGGGAGAGACCCAGTACTTC. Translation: CASSLVAGEKGETQYF.

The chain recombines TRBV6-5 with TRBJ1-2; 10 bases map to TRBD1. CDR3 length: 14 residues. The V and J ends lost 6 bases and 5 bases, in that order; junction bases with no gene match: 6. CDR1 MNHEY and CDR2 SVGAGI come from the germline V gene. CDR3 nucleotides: TGTGCCAGCAGCCGACAGGGGGCGAATTATGGCTACACCTTC. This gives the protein CASSRQGANYGYTF.

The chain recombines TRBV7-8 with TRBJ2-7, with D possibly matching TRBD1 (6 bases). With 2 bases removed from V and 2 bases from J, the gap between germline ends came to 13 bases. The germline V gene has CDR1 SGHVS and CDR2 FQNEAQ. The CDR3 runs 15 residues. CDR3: CASSLSGGRTYEQYV. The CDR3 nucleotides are TGTGCCAGCAGCTTAAGTGGGGGCCGTACCTACGAGCAGTACGTC.

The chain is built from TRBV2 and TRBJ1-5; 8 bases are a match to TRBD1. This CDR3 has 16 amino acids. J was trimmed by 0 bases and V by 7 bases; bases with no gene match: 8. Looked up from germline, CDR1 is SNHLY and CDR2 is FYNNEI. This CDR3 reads CASKVAGGYSNQPQHF. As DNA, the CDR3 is TGTGCCAGCAAAGTGGCAGGGGGCTATAGCAATCAGCCCCAGCATTTT.

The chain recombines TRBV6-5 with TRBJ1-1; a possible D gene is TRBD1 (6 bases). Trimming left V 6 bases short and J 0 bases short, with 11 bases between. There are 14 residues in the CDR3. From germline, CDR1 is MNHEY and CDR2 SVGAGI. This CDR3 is CASRAGDLNTEAFF. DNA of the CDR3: TGTGCCAGCAGGGCAGGGGACCTGAACACTGAAGCTTTCTTT.

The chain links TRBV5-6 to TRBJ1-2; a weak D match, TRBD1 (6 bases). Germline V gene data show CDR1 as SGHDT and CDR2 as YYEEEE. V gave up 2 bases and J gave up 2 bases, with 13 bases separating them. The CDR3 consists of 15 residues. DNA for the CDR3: TGTGCCAGCAGCTTCGTCGGGCAGGGGAACTATGGCTACACCTTC. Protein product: CASSFVGQGNYGYTF. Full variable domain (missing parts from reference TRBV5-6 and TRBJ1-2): DAGVTQSPTHLIKTRGQQVTLRCSPKSGHDTVSWYQQALGQGPQFIFQYYEEEERQRGNFPDRFSGHQFPNYSSELNVNALLLGDSALYLCASSFVGQGNYGYTFGSGTRLTVV.

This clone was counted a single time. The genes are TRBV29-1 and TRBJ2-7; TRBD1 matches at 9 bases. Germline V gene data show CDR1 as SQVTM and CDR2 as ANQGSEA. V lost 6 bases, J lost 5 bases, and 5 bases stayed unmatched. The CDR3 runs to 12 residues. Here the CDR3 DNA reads TGCAGCGTCGACAGGGGGGGTGACGAGCAGTACTTC. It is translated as CSVDRGGDEQYF.

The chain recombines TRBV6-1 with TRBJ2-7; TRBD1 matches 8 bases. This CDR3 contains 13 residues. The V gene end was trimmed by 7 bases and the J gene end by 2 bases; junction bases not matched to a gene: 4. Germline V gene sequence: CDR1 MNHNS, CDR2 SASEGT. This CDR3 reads CASMTGVTYEQYV. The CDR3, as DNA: TGTGCCAGCATGACAGGGGTCACCTACGAGCAGTACGTC.

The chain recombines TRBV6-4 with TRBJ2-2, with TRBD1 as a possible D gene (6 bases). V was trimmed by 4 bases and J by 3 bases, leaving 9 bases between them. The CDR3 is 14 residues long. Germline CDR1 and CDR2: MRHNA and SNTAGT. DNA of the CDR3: TGTGCCAGCAGTGTGTACAGGGACACCGGGGAGCTGTTTTTT. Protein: CASSVYRDTGELFF.

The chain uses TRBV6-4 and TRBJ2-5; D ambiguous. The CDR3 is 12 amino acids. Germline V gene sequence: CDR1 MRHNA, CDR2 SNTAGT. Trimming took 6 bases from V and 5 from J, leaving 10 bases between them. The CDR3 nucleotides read TGTGCCAGCAGGGCAGCCAGGGAGACCCAGTACTTC. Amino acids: CASRAARETQYF.

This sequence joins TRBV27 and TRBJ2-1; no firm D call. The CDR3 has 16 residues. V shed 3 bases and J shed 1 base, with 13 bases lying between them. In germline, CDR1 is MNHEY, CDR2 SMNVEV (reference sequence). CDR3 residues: CASSFSGYRSYNEQFF. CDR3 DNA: TGTGCCAGCAGTTTTTCTGGTTATCGTTCCTACAATGAGCAGTTCTTC.

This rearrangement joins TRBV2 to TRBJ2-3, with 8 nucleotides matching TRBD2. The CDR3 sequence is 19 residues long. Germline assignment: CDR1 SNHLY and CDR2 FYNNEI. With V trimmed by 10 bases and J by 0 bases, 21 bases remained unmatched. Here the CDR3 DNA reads TGTGCCACCCCGGCGTTCGGGAGCGGGGGACCTACTAGCACAGATACGCAGTATTTT. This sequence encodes CATPAFGSGGPTSTDTQYF.

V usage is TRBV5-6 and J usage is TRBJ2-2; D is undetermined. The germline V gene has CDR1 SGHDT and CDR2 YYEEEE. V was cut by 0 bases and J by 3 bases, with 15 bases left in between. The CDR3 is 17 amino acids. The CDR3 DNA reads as TGTGCCAGCAGCTTGGTTTCGGGCTACCTATACACCGGGGAGCTGTTTTTT. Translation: CASSLVSGYLYTGELFF.

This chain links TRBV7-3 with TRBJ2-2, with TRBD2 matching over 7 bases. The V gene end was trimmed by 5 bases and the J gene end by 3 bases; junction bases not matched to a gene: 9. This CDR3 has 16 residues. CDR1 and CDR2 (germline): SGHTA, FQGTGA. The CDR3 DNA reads TGTGCCAGCAGCCCGACGGGAGGACATTACACCGGGGAGCTGTTTTTT. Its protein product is CASSPTGGHYTGELFF.

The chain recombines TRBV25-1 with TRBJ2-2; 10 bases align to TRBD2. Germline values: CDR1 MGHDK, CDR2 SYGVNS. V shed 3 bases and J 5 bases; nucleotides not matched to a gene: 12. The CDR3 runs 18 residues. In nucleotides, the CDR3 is TGTGCCAGCAGTGATCCTAAGCGGGGGGGCCCAGGGACCGGGGAGCTGTTTTTT. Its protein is CASSDPKRGGPGTGELFF. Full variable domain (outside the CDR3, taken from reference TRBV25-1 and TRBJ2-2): EADIYQTPRYLVIGTGKKITLECSQTMGHDKMYWYQQDPGMELHLIHYSYGVNSTEKGDLSSESTVSRIRTEHFPLTLESARPSHTSQYLCASSDPKRGGPGTGELFFGEGSRLTVL.

CDR3 sequence reads: CASSLTSGGYNEQFF. CDR3 in DNA: TGTGCCAGCAGTTTAACTAGCGGGGGCTACAATGAGCAGTTCTTC. The chain is built from TRBV27 and TRBJ2-1; 11 positions agree with TRBD2. The CDR3 runs to 15 residues. V dropped 2 bases and J dropped 3; count of bases not matched to a gene: 0. Germline loops: CDR1 MNHEY, CDR2 SMNVEV (reference sequence).

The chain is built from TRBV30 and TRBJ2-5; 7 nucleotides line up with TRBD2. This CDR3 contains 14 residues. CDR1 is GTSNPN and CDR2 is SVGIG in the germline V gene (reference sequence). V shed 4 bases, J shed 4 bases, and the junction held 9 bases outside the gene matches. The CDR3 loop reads CAWTLGSGGETQYF. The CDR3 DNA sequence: TGTGCCTGGACCCTAGGTTCGGGGGGAGAGACCCAGTACTTC.

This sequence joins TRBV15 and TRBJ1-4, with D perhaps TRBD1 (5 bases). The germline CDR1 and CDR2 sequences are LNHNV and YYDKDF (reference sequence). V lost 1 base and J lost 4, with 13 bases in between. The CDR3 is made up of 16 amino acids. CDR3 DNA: TGTGCCACCAGCAGAGGGTCCCAGGGTTATAATGAAAAACTGTTTTTT. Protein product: CATSRGSQGYNEKLFF.

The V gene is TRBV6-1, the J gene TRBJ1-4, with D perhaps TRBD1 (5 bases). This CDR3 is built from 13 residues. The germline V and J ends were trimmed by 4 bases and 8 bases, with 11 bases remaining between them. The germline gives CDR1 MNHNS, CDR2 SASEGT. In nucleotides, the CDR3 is TGTGCCAGCAGTGGTTACGAGGGGGAAAAACTGTTTTTT. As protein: CASSGYEGEKLFF.

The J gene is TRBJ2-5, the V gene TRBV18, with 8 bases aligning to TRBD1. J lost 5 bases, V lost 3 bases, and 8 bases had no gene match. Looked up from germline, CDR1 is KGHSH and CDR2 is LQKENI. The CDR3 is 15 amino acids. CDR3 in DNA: TGTGCCAGCTCACCCGGGACAGGTTATGGCGAGACCCAGTACTTC. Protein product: CASSPGTGYGETQYF.

CDR3: CASSAKPEGSRAGEQFF. The CDR3 bases are TGTGCCAGCAGTGCAAAACCCGAGGGTAGTCGAGCGGGAGAGCAGTTCTTC. The V gene is TRBV6-1, the J gene TRBJ2-1; TRBD2 agrees at 7 bases. The CDR3 is made up of 17 amino acids. Per the germline V gene, CDR1 is MNHNS and CDR2 is SASEGT. V shed 4 bases, J shed 10 bases, and the junction held 19 bases outside the gene matches.